One and the same sample provided the 27 T cell receptor beta chains below, sequenced in a study of shared clonotypes between healthy human individuals. Only in-frame clones appear in the TCRdb table, and some are missing; sequencing was by immunoSEQ multiplex PCR. Counted here are approximately 100,000 clones, around 68% occurring once; the ten biggest clones make up 24%. Sequencing input: memory CD8+ T cells sorted from blood. Regarding subset: CD45RO+ cells pooled with CCR7-negative TemRA cells. These receptors were taken from a woman aged 25 to 39 in good health.

The V and J genes are TRBV18 and TRBJ1-2; D is ambiguous. Germline CDR1 reads KGHSH; CDR2 reads LQKENI. V lost 5 bases and J lost 1, with 11 bases in between. The CDR3 contains 14 residues. The CDR3 reads CASSERGINYGYTF. In DNA, the CDR3 is TGTGCCAGCTCAGAGCGGGGTATTAACTATGGCTACACCTTC.

This clone was counted at least ten times. The V call is TRBV6-1, the J call TRBJ1-3; D perhaps matches TRBD1 (6 bases). The CDR3 sequence is 15 residues long. The germline V and J ends were trimmed by 2 bases and 8 bases, with 16 bases remaining between them. CDR1 is MNHNS, CDR2 SASEGT, per germline. In DNA, the CDR3 is TGTGCCAGCAGTGAAAAGGGGGAGGGAGGCTACACCATATATTTT. Encoded protein: CASSEKGEGGYTIYF.

The V and J genes are TRBV28 and TRBJ2-1, with 7 bases lining up with TRBD1. The CDR3 consists of 16 residues. From germline, CDR1 is MDHEN and CDR2 SYDVKM. V gave up 3 bases and J gave up 7 bases; unmatched junction bases: 12. The CDR3 loop reads CASSFPPGQVGNEQFF. For the CDR3, the DNA is TGTGCCAGCAGTTTTCCCCCAGGACAGGTGGGGAATGAGCAGTTCTTC.

This chain uses TRBV4-1 with TRBJ2-3; 7 bases line up with TRBD2. V was clipped by 1 base and J by 0 bases; unmatched bases: 13. This CDR3 is built from 19 residues. CDR1 is MGHRA and CDR2 is YSYEKL in the germline V gene. The CDR3 DNA is TGCGCCAGCAGCCAAGCAAGGGTTCGGAGCGGGACGAGCACAGATACGCAGTATTTT. This encodes CASSQARVRSGTSTDTQYF.

The chain is built from TRBV11-2 and TRBJ2-7; the D call may be TRBD1 or TRBD2 (5 bases each). V lost 1 base, J lost 2 bases, and 12 bases lay in between. Germline values: CDR1 SGHAT, CDR2 FQNNGV. The CDR3 totals 15 residues. CDR3 residues: CASSLAGTGPYEQYF. Written as DNA, the CDR3 is TGTGCCAGCAGCTTAGCGGGGACGGGACCCTACGAGCAGTACTTC. The full variable domain, completed using reference TRBV11-2 and TRBJ2-7, is EAGVAQSPRYKIIEKRQSVAFWCNPISGHATLYWYQQILGQGPKLLIQFQNNGVVDDSQLPKDRFSAERLKGVDSTLKIQPAKLEDSAVYLCASSLAGTGPYEQYFGPGTRLTVT.

This clone was counted a single time. The chain is built from TRBV5-1 and TRBJ2-7, with TRBD1 identical over 9 bases. CDR1 is SGHRS, CDR2 YFSETQ, per germline. The ends lost 4 bases at V and 4 bases at J; junction bases unmatched: 6. This CDR3 spans 14 amino acids. Here the CDR3 DNA reads TGCGCCAGCAGCATCGGGACAGGGAGGTACGAGCAGTACTTC. Its protein is CASSIGTGRYEQYF.

V usage is TRBV29-1 and J usage is TRBJ2-1; no definite D call. This CDR3 is built from 10 residues. With 0 bases removed from V and 14 bases from J, the gap between germline ends came to 8 bases. Germline V gene lookup returns CDR1 SQVTM and CDR2 ANQGSEA. CDR3 loop: CSVEDPWEFF. The CDR3 DNA is TGCAGCGTTGAAGATCCATGGGAGTTCTTC.

Details on this clone: Other nucleotide sequences in the sample specify the same CDR3. CDR3 residues: CASSVGGGSTEAFF. The CDR3, as DNA: TGTGCCAGCAGCGTAGGTGGGGGCTCGACTGAAGCTTTCTTT. The genes are TRBV9 and TRBJ1-1; D may be TRBD1 (6 bases). V gave up 0 bases and J gave up 5 bases, with 11 bases separating them. Germline assignment: CDR1 SGDLS and CDR2 YYNGEE. This CDR3 spans 14 amino acids.

CDR3 sequence: CASSSNMGLAGEADTQYF. The DNA for the CDR3 is TGTGCCAGCAGTTCCAACATGGGACTAGCGGGAGAGGCAGATACGCAGTATTTT. The genes are TRBV27 and TRBJ2-3; 14 bases fit TRBD2. Germline CDR1 and CDR2: MNHEY and SMNVEV (reference sequence). The CDR3 loop spans 18 amino acids. V lost 4 bases and J lost 4; bases outside the gene matches: 10.

This clone turned up a few times. This chain joins TRBV6-1 and TRBJ1-1; TRBD1 is a possible D gene (6 bases). This CDR3 has 13 residues. The ends were cut back, 5 bases at V and 4 bases at J, with 11 bases in the middle. CDR1 is MNHNS and CDR2 is SASEGT in the germline V gene. As DNA, the CDR3 is TGTGCCAGCAGTTTCGGGGGGCGCACTGAAGCTTTCTTT. Translating it yields CASSFGGRTEAFF.

V is TRBV28 and J is TRBJ2-3, with a tentative D call TRBD1 (6 bases). V shed 4 bases and J shed 3 bases, with 14 bases lying between them. From germline, CDR1 is MDHEN and CDR2 SYDVKM. The CDR3 sequence is 15 residues long. CDR3: CASSSSEGTTDTQYF. CDR3 bases: TGTGCCAGCAGTTCGTCCGAAGGGACAACAGATACGCAGTATTTT.

The sample holds many counts of this clone. V is TRBV4-1 and J is TRBJ2-4, with TRBD1 matching 11 bases. The germline V gene has CDR1 MGHRA and CDR2 YSYEKL. After removal of 1 base from V and 8 bases from J, the junction contained 4 bases not matched to a gene. This CDR3 is 15 amino acids long. CDR3 nucleotides: TGCGCCAGCAGCCAAGCGGGGACAGGGGGGGACATTCAGTACTTC. Residues: CASSQAGTGGDIQYF.

The chain is built from TRBV29-1 and TRBJ1-2; D perhaps matches TRBD1 (5 bases). The CDR3 covers 14 residues. CDR1 and CDR2 from the germline V gene are SQVTM and ANQGSEA. Trimming removed 7 bases from V and 1 base from J, with 16 bases in between. The DNA for the CDR3 is TGCAGCGGGGGCGACAGACTCATTAACTATGGCTACACCTTC. This encodes CSGGDRLINYGYTF.

CDR3 region: CASSSRTSRETQYF. In DNA form, the CDR3 reads TGTGCCAGCAGCTCGCGCACATCGAGGGAGACCCAGTACTTC. V gene TRBV27 combines with J gene TRBJ2-5; D is uncertain. Trimming took off 6 bases at V and 5 bases at J, with 16 bases between the two ends. CDR1 MNHEY and CDR2 SMNVEV come from the germline V gene (reference sequence). The CDR3 spans 14 residues.

Many counts were recorded for this clone. This chain joins TRBV4-2 and TRBJ2-1, with 8 bases lining up with TRBD2. This CDR3 contains 16 residues. CDR1 LGHNA and CDR2 YNFKEQ come from the germline V gene. V lost 5 bases and J lost 6; bases outside the gene matches: 12. DNA of the CDR3: TGTGCCAGCAGCTTGATAATAGGGACTAGTGGCAATGAGCAGTTCTTC. Protein sequence: CASSLIIGTSGNEQFF.

V is TRBV7-9 and J is TRBJ2-3, with D perhaps matching TRBD1 (6 bases). Trimming cost V 5 bases and J 6 bases, with 15 bases left between them. Germline lookup yields CDR1 SEHNR and CDR2 FQNEAQ (reference sequence). CDR3 length: 14 residues. CDR3 amino acids: CASSIVQGFDTQYF. Written as DNA, the CDR3 is TGTGCCAGCAGCATAGTTCAGGGGTTTGATACGCAGTATTTT.

Concerning this clone itself: A much larger clonotype is one base distant, so this may be a read error. The genes are TRBV7-9 and TRBJ2-1; no definite D call. V was cut by 5 bases and J by 2 bases, with 16 bases left in between. Germline V gives CDR1 SEHNR, CDR2 FQNEAQ (reference sequence). This CDR3 region has 16 residues. The CDR3 is CASSPRGESAYNEQFF. CDR3 DNA: TGTGCCAGCAGCCCTAGAGGCGAGAGCGCCTACAATGAGCAGTTCTTC.

The rearrangement joins TRBV4-2 to TRBJ2-2, with no clear D. This CDR3 has 15 amino acids. V gave up 1 base and J gave up 4 bases, with 10 bases separating them. Per the germline V gene, CDR1 is LGHNA and CDR2 is YNFKEQ. The CDR3 nucleotides read TGTGCCAGCAGCCAAGGGGTGGAGATCACCGGGGAGCTGTTTTTT. Translating gives CASSQGVEITGELFF.

This chain connects TRBV28 to TRBJ2-5, with D maybe TRBD2 (6 bases). The DNA matches TRBJ2-7 better at its end, which makes the J call doubtful. CDR1 MDHEN and CDR2 SYDVKM come from the germline V gene. The CDR3 consists of 14 residues. In nucleotides, the CDR3 is TGTGCCAGCAGGAGCGCCGTGGAGGGATACGAGCAGTACTTC. It specifies CASRSAVEGYEQYF.

The chain carries TRBV5-4 and TRBJ2-7; D is perhaps TRBD2 (6 bases). CDR1 is SGHNT and CDR2 is YYREEE in the germline V gene (reference sequence). The CDR3 length is 15 residues. The germline V and J ends were trimmed by 4 bases and 2 bases, with 16 bases remaining between them. As DNA, the CDR3 is TGTGCCAGCAGCGCTGGCGGGAAGCAACCCTACGAGCAGTACTTC. The encoded protein is CASSAGGKQPYEQYF.

The gene calls are TRBV25-1 and TRBJ2-1; TRBD2 matches 11 bases. V shed 2 bases and J 7 bases; nucleotides not matched to a gene: 4. Looked up from germline, CDR1 is MGHDK and CDR2 is SYGVNS. This CDR3 is 15 amino acids long. CDR3 residues: CASSETSGSINEQFF. The CDR3, as DNA: TGTGCCAGCAGTGAAACTAGCGGGAGTATTAATGAGCAGTTCTTC.

This rearrangement joins TRBV6-6 to TRBJ1-1, with D perhaps matching TRBD1 (6 bases). There are 12 residues in the CDR3. Trimming took off 10 bases at V and 3 bases at J, with 12 bases between the two ends. Germline loops: CDR1 MNHNY, CDR2 SVGAGI (reference sequence). In nucleotides, the CDR3 is TGTGCCACGGGGGGCGAGGACACTGAAGCTTTCTTT. Encoded protein: CATGGEDTEAFF.

This clone has a single count. The chain links TRBV6-6 to TRBJ2-7; no definite D call. V lost 5 bases, J lost 6 bases, and 17 bases lay in between. The germline V gene has CDR1 MNHNY and CDR2 SVGAGI (reference sequence). CDR3 size: 14 residues. The DNA for the CDR3 is TGTGCCAGCAGTCCATCCGGGCCTTTAGTCGAGCAGTACTTC. This translates into CASSPSGPLVEQYF.

The rearrangement joins TRBV5-4 to TRBJ2-2, with D unresolved. The germline V gene encodes CDR1 SGHNT and CDR2 YYREEE (reference sequence). The CDR3 loop spans 13 amino acids. V was pared by 2 bases and J by 6 bases, with 8 bases between. The CDR3 reads CASSFYDAGELFF. DNA of the CDR3: TGTGCCAGCAGCTTTTACGACGCCGGGGAGCTGTTTTTT.

The chain combines TRBV7-9 with TRBJ2-5; the match to TRBD1 covers 8 bases. V was pared by 5 bases and J by 5 bases, with 10 bases of the junction left unmatched. The germline V gene encodes CDR1 SEHNR and CDR2 FQNEAQ (reference sequence). This CDR3 region has 15 residues. CDR3 loop: CASSTRTGRLETQYF. Written as DNA, the CDR3 is TGTGCCAGCAGCACACGGACAGGGCGGTTGGAGACCCAGTACTTC.

The chain joins TRBV10-3 to TRBJ2-7; TRBD2 matches 9 bases. Trimming cost V 3 bases and J 3 bases; bases outside gene matches: 3. Germline V gene sequence: CDR1 ENHRY, CDR2 SYGVKD. CDR3 length: 14 amino acids. The CDR3 loop is CAISDVTSGYEQYF. The CDR3, as DNA: TGTGCCATCAGTGACGTGACTAGCGGCTACGAGCAGTACTTC.

V and J are TRBV6-1 and TRBJ2-2; D gene unclear. V lost 7 bases and J lost 0, with 9 bases in between. Looked up from germline, CDR1 is MNHNS and CDR2 is SASEGT. The CDR3 extends over 14 amino acids. The CDR3 spells CASTGLANTGELFF. CDR3 nucleotides: TGTGCCAGCACCGGGCTCGCGAACACCGGGGAGCTGTTTTTT.